The next 12 T cell receptor beta chains were all read from a single sample in a study of cytomegalovirus exposure and HLA in healthy donors. The PCR ran on 60 Vbeta and 13 Jbeta primers. Assay used: immunoSEQ multiplex PCR; TCRdb lists only in-frame clones, some missing. Of around 220,000 clones listed, around 75% are singletons. The sample taken for sequencing was PBMCs. The receptors derive from a woman aged 25-40 years in good health and CMV-seronegative.

The rearrangement uses TRBV6-6 and TRBJ1-2, with 7 bases lining up with TRBD1. Germline V gene data show CDR1 as MNHNY and CDR2 as SVGAGI (reference sequence). CDR3 length: 11 amino acids. With 4 bases clipped from V and 13 bases from J, the junction kept 6 bases outside the gene matches. The CDR3 here is CASSSRGAGTF. For the CDR3, the DNA is TGTGCCAGCAGTTCCAGGGGGGCGGGCACCTTC.

The chain carries TRBV11-1 and TRBJ2-5; 9 bases fit TRBD1. The germline CDR1 and CDR2 sequences are SGHAT and FQDESV (reference sequence). The CDR3 is made up of 18 amino acids. V shed 6 bases, J shed 5 bases, and the junction held 19 bases outside the gene matches. For the CDR3, the DNA is TGTGCCAGCAGTCGTTATCTTCCGGGACAGGGCCAATTCGAGACCCAGTACTTC. Translation: CASSRYLPGQGQFETQYF.

CDR3 sequence (DNA): TGTGCCTGGAGTACGGGACAGCGAACTACCTACGAGCAGTACTTC. Translation gives CAWSTGQRTTYEQYF. The chain has TRBV30 and TRBJ2-7; 7 positions agree with TRBD1. The V and J ends lost 2 bases and 2 bases, in that order; junction bases with no gene match: 9. Germline CDR1 reads GTSNPN; CDR2 reads SVGIG (reference sequence). The CDR3 has 15 residues.

This CDR3 is CASSIAAAGTGVAKNIQYF. The CDR3 DNA reads as TGTGCCAGTAGTATAGCCGCGGCCGGGACAGGGGTAGCCAAAAACATTCAGTACTTC. The J gene is TRBJ2-4, the V gene TRBV19; 10 nucleotides match TRBD1. The CDR3 is made up of 19 amino acids. V was pared by 1 base and J by 0 bases, with 9 bases of the junction left unmatched. The germline CDR1 and CDR2 sequences are LNHDA and SQIVND (reference sequence).

J is TRBJ1-2 and V is TRBV6-5; unclear D gene. Germline assignment: CDR1 MNHEY and CDR2 SVGAGI. This CDR3 is built from 13 residues. V lost 0 bases, J lost 6 bases, and 8 bases lay in between. CDR3 sequence: CASSYSRMDGYTF. DNA for the CDR3: TGTGCCAGCAGTTACTCGAGAATGGATGGCTACACCTTC.

Note on this clone: In the same sample, other DNA sequences code for this CDR3. This chain connects TRBV7-8 to TRBJ2-2; tentatively, D is TRBD1 (5 bases). V was shortened by 5 bases and J by 1 base, with 14 bases between the two germline ends. This CDR3 has 16 amino acids. From germline, CDR1 is SGHVS and CDR2 FQNEAQ. CDR3 region: CASSREAGWNTGELFF. The CDR3 nucleotides read TGTGCCAGCAGCCGAGAGGCAGGGTGGAACACCGGGGAGCTGTTTTTT.

This chain uses TRBV11-3 with TRBJ2-5; tentatively, D is TRBD1 (6 bases). From germline, CDR1 is SGHNT and CDR2 YENEEA. Trimming removed 7 bases from V and 5 bases from J, with 8 bases in between. The CDR3 is 11 residues long. The DNA for the CDR3 is TGTGCCAGCAAGAGGGGGGAGACCCAGTACTTC. As protein: CASKRGETQYF. Full variable domain (missing parts from reference TRBV11-3 and TRBJ2-5): EAGVVQSPRYKIIEKKQPVAFWCNPISGHNTLYWYLQNLGQGPELLIRYENEEAVDDSQLPKDRFSAERLKGVDSTLKIQPAELGDSAVYLCASKRGETQYFGPGTRLLVL.

The chain employs TRBV5-1 and TRBJ2-2; TRBD2 might be the D (5 bases). The germline gives CDR1 SGHRS, CDR2 YFSETQ. V lost 0 bases and J 3 bases, leaving 12 bases between the germline ends. The length of the CDR3 is 16 residues. This CDR3 is CASSLGPGKDTGELFF. The CDR3 DNA reads TGCGCCAGCAGCTTGGGGCCGGGGAAGGACACCGGGGAGCTGTTTTTT.

J is TRBJ1-3 and V is TRBV7-9; D not resolved. Germline values: CDR1 SEHNR, CDR2 FQNEAQ (reference sequence). The CDR3 consists of 13 residues. The V end lost 8 bases, the J end lost 0 bases, and 8 bases lay between the germline ends. The CDR3 protein is CASLISSGNTIYF. The CDR3 DNA sequence: TGTGCCAGCCTAATTAGCTCTGGAAACACCATATATTTT.

The V gene is TRBV11-2, the J gene TRBJ1-2; D might be TRBD1 (5 bases). Trimming left V 5 bases short and J 8 bases short, with 21 bases between. The CDR3 loop spans 15 amino acids. The germline V gene encodes CDR1 SGHAT and CDR2 FQNNGV. CDR3: CASSPGGGNRRGYTF. DNA for the CDR3: TGTGCCAGCAGCCCGGGGGGTGGGAATAGAAGAGGCTACACCTTC.

The V gene is TRBV5-4, the J gene TRBJ2-7; unclear D gene. The germline V gene encodes CDR1 SGHNT and CDR2 YYREEE (reference sequence). The CDR3 has 14 residues. Trimming cost V 6 bases and J 3 bases, with 16 bases left between them. CDR3 in amino acids: CASTSSTSDYEQYF. CDR3 sequence (DNA): TGTGCCAGCACCTCGAGCACGTCCGACTACGAGCAGTACTTC.

The genes are TRBV5-4 and TRBJ1-2; TRBD1 matches 7 bases. V was clipped by 4 bases and J by 0 bases; unmatched bases: 6. The germline CDR1 and CDR2 sequences are SGHNT and YYREEE (reference sequence). The CDR3 covers 15 residues. CDR3 nucleotides: TGTGCCAGCAGCCCGGGACAGCCTTCTAACTATGGCTACACCTTC. This encodes CASSPGQPSNYGYTF.